These 16 T cell receptor beta chains were all obtained from the same sample, sequenced in a study of control samples from healthy donors and cancer patients (TCRdb year 2020). Libraries were constructed by the immunoSEQ multiplex PCR assay. As stored in TCRdb, this immuneACCESS dataset retains in-frame rearrangements with V and J assigned. A fraction of the clones does not appear; measured against another copy, unresolved V genes explain less than half of the discrepancy, and the remainder lacks a known reason. This sample holds roughly 84,000 clones; 91% were observed only once. The ten top clones hold roughly 18% of the sample. Sequencing was carried out using blood. These receptor sequences come from a man in his fifties or sixties in good health.

The chain has TRBV24-1 and TRBJ1-4, with a possible D match to TRBD1 (5 bases). CDR1 is KGHDR and CDR2 is SFDVKD in the germline V gene. This CDR3 spans 14 amino acids. Trimming removed 5 bases at V and 3 bases at J, with 9 bases between. CDR3 amino acids: CATSAQGPNEKLFF. The CDR3 coding sequence is TGTGCCACCAGTGCGCAGGGTCCTAATGAAAAACTGTTTTTT.

The chain uses TRBV19 and TRBJ1-2, with D tentatively TRBD1 (5 bases). With 1 base removed from V and 2 bases from J, the gap between germline ends came to 8 bases. CDR3 size: 14 residues. The germline V gene encodes CDR1 LNHDA and CDR2 SQIVND (reference sequence). The CDR3 sequence: CASSIGPGNYGYTF. DNA for the CDR3: TGTGCCAGTAGTATAGGCCCAGGGAACTATGGCTACACCTTC.

In its sample, this clone was seen a few times. This sample includes further DNA sequences coding for the same CDR3. This rearrangement joins TRBV6-4 to TRBJ1-1; the D gene is possibly TRBD1 (6 bases). The CDR3 covers 14 residues. The V and J ends lost 0 bases and 5 bases respectively, with 10 bases between them. Germline CDR1 reads MRHNA; CDR2 reads SNTAGT. CDR3 nucleotides: TGTGCCAGCAGTGACTCTAGCAGGGGTACTGAAGCTTTCTTT. Amino acid sequence: CASSDSSRGTEAFF.

In its sample, this clone was seen a few times. The V and J genes are TRBV5-1 and TRBJ1-3; 8 nucleotides align to TRBD1. Trimming cost V 3 bases and J 3 bases; bases outside gene matches: 5. CDR3 length: 15 residues. Germline V gene sequence: CDR1 SGHRS, CDR2 YFSETQ. The CDR3 nucleotides read TGCGCCAGCAGCTCCTCAGGGGGCAGTGGAAACACCATATATTTT. Translated, it gives CASSSSGGSGNTIYF. The variable domain in full, completed from reference TRBV5-1 and TRBJ1-3, reads KAGVTQTPRYLIKTRGQQVTLSCSPISGHRSVSWYQQTPGQGLQFLFEYFSETQRNKGNFPGRFSGRQFSNSRSEMNVSTLELGDSALYLCASSSSGGSGNTIYFGEGSWLTVV.

The chain has TRBV2 and TRBJ2-5; TRBD2 matches at 8 bases. J was trimmed by 0 bases and V by 8 bases; bases with no gene match: 11. The CDR3 has 16 residues. Per the germline V gene, CDR1 is SNHLY and CDR2 is FYNNEI. Here the CDR3 DNA reads TGTGCCAGCCGCGGATGGGGCGGGGGGAACCAAGAGACCCAGTACTTC. Its translation is CASRGWGGGNQETQYF.

The chain joins TRBV7-8 to TRBJ1-1; D not certain. The CDR3 loop spans 12 amino acids. V was pared by 6 bases and J by 7 bases, with 12 bases between. Germline V gene lookup returns CDR1 SGHVS and CDR2 FQNEAQ. The CDR3, as DNA: TGTGCCAGCAGTTCCAGTACGCTTGAAGCTTTCTTT. Protein: CASSSSTLEAFF.

The V gene is TRBV29-1, the J gene TRBJ1-1; D gene uncertain. Germline V CDR1 and CDR2: SQVTM, ANQGSEA. The CDR3 is 12 amino acids. V gave up 1 base and J gave up 5 bases, with 8 bases separating them. The CDR3 region has the DNA TGCAGCGTTGAAGTACGCGGAACTGAAGCTTTCTTT. It yields the protein CSVEVRGTEAFF. The whole variable domain, remainder taken from reference TRBV29-1 and TRBJ1-1, is SAVISQKPSRDICQRGTSLTIQCQVDSQVTMMFWYRQQPGQSLTLIATANQGSEATYESGFVIDKFPISRPNLTFSTLTVSNMSPEDSSIYLCSVEVRGTEAFFGQGTRLTVV.

The DNA of the CDR3 is TGTGCCAGCAGCAAACAGGGGGCTGGGGCTGAAGCTTTCTTT. This sequence encodes CASSKQGAGAEAFF. The chain employs TRBV6-5 and TRBJ1-1; 9 positions agree with TRBD1. From germline, CDR1 is MNHEY and CDR2 SVGAGI. The CDR3 runs to 14 residues. V shed 6 bases, J shed 6 bases, and the junction held 8 bases outside the gene matches.

CDR3 sequence: CASSKEGEGGSPLHF. In DNA, the CDR3 is TGTGCCAGCAGCAAAGAGGGGGAGGGAGGCTCACCCCTCCACTTT. The J gene is TRBJ1-6, the V gene TRBV21-1. TRBV21-1 is reported as a pseudogene. The length of the CDR3 is 15 residues.

The rearrangement uses TRBV5-1 and TRBJ1-2; the D is unclear. CDR3 size: 14 residues. The germline V gene encodes CDR1 SGHRS and CDR2 YFSETQ. V was clipped by 0 bases and J by 4 bases, with 10 bases between them. CDR3 bases: TGCGCCAGCAGCTTGGGGTCGCCGGGCTATGGCTACACCTTC. It codes for CASSLGSPGYGYTF.

The chain combines TRBV12-3 or TRBV12-4 with TRBJ2-5, with TRBD2 as a possible D gene (6 bases). The V gene lost 4 bases and the J gene lost 5 bases, with 8 bases spanning the gap. The CDR3 contains 12 residues. Here the CDR3 DNA reads TGTGCCAGCAGTTCGGGGGAGGAGACCCAGTACTTC. This encodes CASSSGEETQYF.

The rearrangement uses TRBV18 and TRBJ1-2, with unresolved D. Looked up from germline, CDR1 is KGHSH and CDR2 is LQKENI. V lost 6 bases and J lost 5, with 19 bases in between. The CDR3 totals 15 residues. CDR3 DNA: TGTGCCAGCTCCCGGGATCGGACGGCCAAGTATGGCTACACCTTC. It yields the protein CASSRDRTAKYGYTF. Complete variable domain (other parts from reference TRBV18 and TRBJ1-2): NAGVMQNPRHLVRRRGQEARLRCSPMKGHSHVYWYRQLPEEGLKFMVYLQKENIIDESGMPKERFSAEFPKEGPSILRIQQVVRGDSAAYFCASSRDRTAKYGYTFGSGTRLTVV.

V and J are TRBV5-6 and TRBJ1-1, with a tentative D call TRBD1 (5 bases). Germline values: CDR1 SGHDT, CDR2 YYEEEE. This CDR3 region has 15 residues. V was shortened by 0 bases and J by 2 bases, with 11 bases between the two germline ends. The CDR3 DNA reads TGTGCCAGCAGCTTGGTCGGGGGAGGAAACACTGAAGCTTTCTTT. Its protein is CASSLVGGGNTEAFF.

The chain links TRBV6-6 to TRBJ1-6; maybe TRBD1 (6 bases). V was clipped by 2 bases and J by 11 bases, with 13 bases between them. Per germline, CDR1 MNHNY and CDR2 SVGAGI (reference sequence). The CDR3 length is 14 residues. CDR3 bases: TGTGCCAGCAGTTACGCAGGGGAAGGGGCACCCCTCCACTTT. This codes for CASSYAGEGAPLHF.

The CDR3 DNA sequence: TGCGCCAGCAGCTTATCCGGGGGACGCCTAAGCTCCTACGAGCAGTACTTC. This gives the protein CASSLSGGRLSSYEQYF. V is TRBV5-1 and J is TRBJ2-7; tentative D call: TRBD2 (6 bases). CDR1 is SGHRS and CDR2 is YFSETQ in the germline V gene. The CDR3 is 17 amino acids. Trimming removed 2 bases at V and 0 bases at J, with 18 bases between.

This chain links TRBV10-3 with TRBJ1-2; D uncertain. The germline CDR1 and CDR2 sequences are ENHRY and SYGVKD. CDR3 length: 14 amino acids. V shed 2 bases and J shed 7 bases, with 14 bases lying between them. The CDR3 bases are TGTGCCATCAGTGAGAGGGTGGTGGGAGGTGGCTACACCTTC. This encodes CAISERVVGGGYTF.